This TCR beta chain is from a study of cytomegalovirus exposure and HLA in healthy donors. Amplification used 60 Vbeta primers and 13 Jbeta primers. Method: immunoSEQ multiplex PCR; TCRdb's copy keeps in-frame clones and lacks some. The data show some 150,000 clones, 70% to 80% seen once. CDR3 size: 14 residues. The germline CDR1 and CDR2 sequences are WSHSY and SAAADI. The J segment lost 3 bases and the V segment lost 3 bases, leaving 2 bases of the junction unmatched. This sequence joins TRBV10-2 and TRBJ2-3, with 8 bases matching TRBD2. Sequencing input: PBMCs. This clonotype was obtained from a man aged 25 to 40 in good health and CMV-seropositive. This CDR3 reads CASSDGGGTDTQYF. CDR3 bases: TGCGCCAGCAGTGATGGCGGGGGGACAGATACGCAGTATTTT.